This TCR beta chain was recovered during a study of CD8 T cells in Susac syndrome. Germline V gene data show CDR1 as SQVTM and CDR2 as ANQGSEA. Trimming stripped 6 bases from V and 3 bases from J, with 13 bases between. The CDR3 runs to 13 residues. RNA in amounts of roughly 0.5 to 1 ug was reverse transcribed with random hexamers. TCRdb itself ran the immunoSEQ multiplex PCR reads through MiXCR, one entry per CDR3 protein. The sample consists of about 160,000 distinct CDR3 sequences, about 93% of them appearing once. This clonotype has only a few counts. Specimen: CD4+ T cells from PBMCs. This clonotype was obtained from a human donor in good health. The J gene is TRBJ2-3, the V gene TRBV29-1; D may be TRBD2 (7 bases). The CDR3 bases are TGCAGCGTCTCGGGGGGCTCGACAGATACGCAGTATTTT. It translates to CSVSGGSTDTQYF.